These T cell receptor beta chains were read from a single sample in a study of blood T cell repertoires in COVID-19. The assay was immunoSEQ multiplex PCR, and TCRdb's table has in-frame clones only and misses some. The profile shows 360,000 or so clones, around 83% of them singletons. The sequenced sample consisted of PBMCs or T cells enriched from blood (not recorded which). These receptors originate from a woman aged 50 to 60 who had recovered from COVID-19. Each CDR3 is given with its conserved first and last residue. D genes are given only for firm matches. Clone size is given for some rows only: seen once, a few or many times, or a class if the clone is expanded.

.	TRBV2	13	TRBJ1-1	.	CASSVQQNTEAFF	TGTGCCAGCAGTGTACAGCAGAACACTGAAGCTTTCTTT
.	TRBV7-9	15	TRBJ1-1	.	CASSLAVGVGTEAFF	TGTGCCAGCAGCTTAGCGGTCGGGGTGGGCACTGAAGCTTTCTTT
.	TRBV7-2	12	TRBJ1-6	.	CASSFPSSPLHF	TGTGCCAGCAGCTTCCCTTCCTCACCCCTCCACTTT
.	TRBV11-3	14	TRBJ1-4	TRBD1	CASRPQGSAEKLFF	TGTGCCAGCAGACCACAGGGGAGCGCTGAAAAACTGTTTTTT
.	TRBV25-1	16	TRBJ2-5	TRBD1	CASSELGQGPAETQYF	TGTGCCAGCAGTGAACTTGGACAGGGGCCCGCGGAGACCCAGTACTTC
.	TRBV19	12	TRBJ1-2	.	CASSRLFYGYTF	TGTGCCAGTAGTAGACTGTTCTATGGCTACACCTTC
.	TRBV14	13	TRBJ1-1	.	CASSQGANTEAFF	TGTGCCAGCAGCCAAGGGGCGAACACTGAAGCTTTCTTT
.	TRBV15	15	TRBJ1-1	.	CATSRDSTRGTEAFF	TGTGCCACCAGCAGAGATAGCACGCGAGGGACTGAAGCTTTCTTT
.	TRBV11-3	17	TRBJ2-3	TRBD1	CASSTYFGTGDPDTQYF	TGTGCCAGCAGCACTTACTTCGGGACAGGGGATCCGGATACGCAGTATTTT
.	TRBV5-1	14	TRBJ1-1	TRBD1	CASSLNGQGTEAFF	TGCGCCAGCAGTTTAAATGGACAGGGCACTGAAGCTTTCTTT
.	TRBV27	18	TRBJ2-5	TRBD2	CASSLLGLAGGVQETQYF	TGTGCCAGCAGCCTTCTGGGACTAGCGGGGGGGGTCCAAGAGACCCAGTACTTC
.	TRBV5-4	15	TRBJ1-2	.	CASSLDASRVDGYTF	TGTGCCAGCAGCTTGGATGCAAGCAGGGTCGATGGCTACACCTTC
.	TRBV6-1	16	TRBJ2-5	.	CASSDRGGEYQETQYF	TGTGCCAGCAGTGATCGCGGCGGGGAGTACCAAGAGACCCAGTACTTC
.	TRBV7-8	13	TRBJ2-7	TRBD1	CASSRTGFYEQYF	TGTGCCAGCAGCCGGACAGGGTTCTACGAGCAGTACTTC
.	TRBV6-1	16	TRBJ2-7	.	CASSEAVASLPYEQYF	TGTGCCAGCAGTGAAGCGGTGGCTAGTCTTCCCTACGAGCAGTACTTC
.	TRBV28	12	TRBJ1-1	.	CASSAPGAGAFF	TGTGCCAGCAGCGCTCCAGGGGCTGGAGCTTTCTTT
.	TRBV10-3	13	TRBJ1-1	.	CAISEKAETEAFF	TGTGCCATCAGTGAGAAGGCGGAGACTGAAGCTTTCTTT
.	TRBV5-1	14	TRBJ2-2	TRBD1	CASSSGTGAGELFF	TGCGCCAGCAGCTCTGGGACAGGGGCCGGGGAGCTGTTTTTT
.	TRBV7-9	13	TRBJ1-2	.	CASSTPGGYGYTF	TGTGCCAGCAGCACCCCGGGAGGCTATGGCTACACCTTC
.	TRBV11-3	12	TRBJ2-1	.	CASSQLVNEQFF	TGTGCCAGCAGCCAACTTGTGAATGAGCAGTTCTTC
.	TRBV20-1	11	TRBJ2-5	.	CSAGLQETQYF	TGCAGTGCTGGACTACAAGAGACCCAGTACTTC
.	TRBV3-1/TRBV3-2	14	TRBJ1-6	TRBD1	CASSPRGQDSPLHF	TGTGCCAGCAGTCCCAGGGGACAGGATTCACCCCTCCACTTT
.	TRBV27	15	TRBJ1-2	.	CASSLSLFSGAGYTF	TGTGCCAGCAGTTTATCTCTCTTTTCGGGTGCTGGCTACACCTTC
.	TRBV4-1	17	TRBJ2-6	.	CASSPQASGAGANVLTF	TGCGCCAGCAGCCCCCAGGCGTCCGGGGCTGGGGCCAACGTCCTGACTTTC
.	TRBV6-5	13	TRBJ1-2	.	CASSPQVNYGYTF	TGTGCCAGCAGTCCGCAGGTTAACTATGGCTACACCTTC
few	TRBV6-5	14	TRBJ1-1	.	CASSGGGMNTEAFF	TGTGCCAGCTCCGGCGGGGGTATGAACACTGAAGCTTTCTTT
.	TRBV7-8	20	TRBJ2-1	.	CASSSDRITLRENSYNEQFF	TGTGCCAGCAGCTCCGATCGAATAACTCTTAGGGAGAACTCCTACAATGAGCAGTTCTTC
.	TRBV27	14	TRBJ1-1	.	CASSLQGGRTEAFF	TGTGCCAGCAGCTTACAGGGAGGCAGGACTGAAGCTTTCTTT
.	TRBV29-1	14	TRBJ1-2	.	CSTSEGGLGYGYTF	TGCAGCACTTCGGAAGGCGGGTTGGGATATGGCTACACCTTC
.	TRBV18	15	TRBJ1-2	.	CASSPRDTANYGYTF	TGTGCCAGCTCACCACGGGACACCGCAAACTATGGCTACACCTTC
.	TRBV7-3	17	TRBJ2-2	TRBD2	CASSLFPGGYDTGELFF	TGTGCCAGCAGCTTATTTCCGGGAGGTTATGACACCGGGGAGCTGTTTTTT
.	TRBV9	15	TRBJ2-3	TRBD2	CASSKTSASTDTQYF	TGTGCCAGCAGCAAGACTAGCGCGAGCACAGATACGCAGTATTTT
.	TRBV30	14	TRBJ1-2	.	CAWDQGIGNYGYTF	TGTGCCTGGGATCAGGGAATTGGTAACTATGGCTACACCTTC
.	TRBV21-1	17	TRBJ2-7	.	CASSNNRQVRSRYEQYF	TGTGCCAGCAGCAATAATCGACAGGTTCGATCCCGCTACGAGCAGTACTTC
.	TRBV29-1	15	TRBJ2-7	TRBD2	CSVVGGSSFSYEQYF	TGCAGCGTTGTAGGCGGGAGTTCGTTTTCCTACGAGCAGTACTTC
.	TRBV6-6	12	TRBJ1-2	.	CASSSDSYGYTF	TGTGCCAGCAGTTCCGACTCCTATGGCTACACCTTC
.	TRBV7-2	16	TRBJ2-2	.	CASSSGLNSNTGELFF	TGTGCCAGCAGCTCCGGACTAAACTCGAACACCGGGGAGCTGTTTTTT
.	TRBV29-1	13	TRBJ1-1	.	CSVSSGENTEAFF	TGCAGCGTTTCCTCCGGGGAGAACACTGAAGCTTTCTTT
.	TRBV5-1	13	TRBJ1-2	.	CASSLEGGYGYTF	TGCGCCAGCAGCTTGGAAGGGGGATATGGCTACACCTTC
.	TRBV6-5	12	TRBJ1-1	.	CASRAGGSEAFF	TGTGCCAGCAGGGCGGGGGGATCTGAAGCTTTCTTT
.	TRBV5-6	17	TRBJ1-1	TRBD1	CASSQDRDVLEDTEAFF	TGTGCCAGCAGCCAGGACAGGGACGTATTAGAGGACACTGAAGCTTTCTTT
.	TRBV5-6	18	TRBJ1-5	TRBD1	CASSFFTDRGIGDQPQHF	TGTGCCAGCAGCTTCTTTACGGACAGGGGAATTGGGGATCAGCCCCAGCATTTT
.	TRBV7-8	17	TRBJ2-3	.	CASSPVSVALRTDTQYF	TGTGCCAGCAGCCCCGTTTCGGTAGCACTTCGCACAGATACGCAGTATTTT
.	TRBV7-7	16	TRBJ2-5	TRBD2	CASSLPTSGGRETQYF	TGTGCTAGCAGCCTCCCTACTAGCGGGGGGAGGGAGACCCAGTACTTC
few	TRBV30	12	TRBJ1-2	.	CAWTRLNYGYTF	TGTGCCTGGACTCGGTTGAACTATGGCTACACCTTC
.	TRBV11-2	14	TRBJ2-1	TRBD2	CASSLAAGEYEQFF	TGTGCCAGCAGCTTAGCAGCGGGAGAGTATGAGCAGTTCTTC
.	TRBV11-2	14	TRBJ1-2	.	CASSLYGGHQQKNF	TGTGCCAGCAGCTTATACGGGGGGCACCAACAAAAAAACTTC
.	TRBV29-1	12	TRBJ1-6	.	CSARDTDSPLHF	TGCAGCGCCCGGGACACCGATTCACCCCTCCACTTT
.	TRBV5-4	12	TRBJ1-1	.	CAASPIGTEAFF	TGTGCCGCCTCTCCTATCGGGACTGAAGCTTTCTTT